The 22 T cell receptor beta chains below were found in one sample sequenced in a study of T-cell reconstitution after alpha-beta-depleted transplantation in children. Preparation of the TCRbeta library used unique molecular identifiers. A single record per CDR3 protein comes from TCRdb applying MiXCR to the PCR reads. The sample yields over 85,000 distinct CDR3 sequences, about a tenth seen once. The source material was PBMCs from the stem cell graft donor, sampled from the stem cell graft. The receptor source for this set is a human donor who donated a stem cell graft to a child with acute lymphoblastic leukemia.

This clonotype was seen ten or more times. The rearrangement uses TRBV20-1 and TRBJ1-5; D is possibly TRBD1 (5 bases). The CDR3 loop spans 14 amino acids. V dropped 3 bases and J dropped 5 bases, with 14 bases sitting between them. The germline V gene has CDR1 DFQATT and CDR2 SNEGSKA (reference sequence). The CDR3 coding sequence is TGCAGTGCTAGTATCACCTTAGGGGATCAGCCCCAGCATTTT. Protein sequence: CSASITLGDQPQHF.

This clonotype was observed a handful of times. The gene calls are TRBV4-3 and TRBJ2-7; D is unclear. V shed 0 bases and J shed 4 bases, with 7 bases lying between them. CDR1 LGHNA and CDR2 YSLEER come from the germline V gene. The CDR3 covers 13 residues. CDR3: CASSQDVGYEQYF. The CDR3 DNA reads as TGCGCCAGCAGCCAAGATGTAGGGTACGAGCAGTACTTC.

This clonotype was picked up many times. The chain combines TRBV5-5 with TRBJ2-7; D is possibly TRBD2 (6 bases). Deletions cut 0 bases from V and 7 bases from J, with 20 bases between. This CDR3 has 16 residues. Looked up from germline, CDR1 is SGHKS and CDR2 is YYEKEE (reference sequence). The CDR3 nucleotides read TGTGCCAGCAGCTTGGCCTTGGGGGGACCTTCTTTGGAGCAGTACTTC. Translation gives CASSLALGGPSLEQYF.

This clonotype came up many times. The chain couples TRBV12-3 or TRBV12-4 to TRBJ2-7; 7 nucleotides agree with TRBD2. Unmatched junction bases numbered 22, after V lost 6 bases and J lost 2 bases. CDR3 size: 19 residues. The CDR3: CASSITQGSMAGVPYEQYF. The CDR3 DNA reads TGTGCCAGCAGCATTACTCAGGGTTCTATGGCGGGAGTCCCCTACGAGCAGTACTTC.

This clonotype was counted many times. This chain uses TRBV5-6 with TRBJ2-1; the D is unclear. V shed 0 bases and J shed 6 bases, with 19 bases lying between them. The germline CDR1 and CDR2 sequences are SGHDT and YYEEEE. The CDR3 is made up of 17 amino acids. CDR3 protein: CASSLERYRAGLNEQFF. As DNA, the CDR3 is TGTGCCAGCAGCTTGGAGAGGTACCGGGCCGGGCTCAATGAGCAGTTCTTC. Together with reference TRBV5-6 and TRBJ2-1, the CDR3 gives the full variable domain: DAGVTQSPTHLIKTRGQQVTLRCSPKSGHDTVSWYQQALGQGPQFIFQYYEEEERQRGNFPDRFSGHQFPNYSSELNVNALLLGDSALYLCASSLERYRAGLNEQFFGPGTRLTVL.

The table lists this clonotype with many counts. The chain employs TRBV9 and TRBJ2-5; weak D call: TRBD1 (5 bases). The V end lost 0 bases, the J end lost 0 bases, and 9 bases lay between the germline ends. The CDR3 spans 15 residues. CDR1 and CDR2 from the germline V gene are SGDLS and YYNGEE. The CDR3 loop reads CASSVENRYQETQYF. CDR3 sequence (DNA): TGTGCCAGCAGCGTAGAGAACAGGTACCAAGAGACCCAGTACTTC.

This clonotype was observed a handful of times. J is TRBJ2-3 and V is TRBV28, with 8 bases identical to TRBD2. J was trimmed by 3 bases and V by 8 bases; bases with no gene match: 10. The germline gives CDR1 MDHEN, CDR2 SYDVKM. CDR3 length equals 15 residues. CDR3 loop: CASSREGRWTDTQYF. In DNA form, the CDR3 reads TGTGCCAGCTCTCGGGAGGGGAGGTGGACAGATACGCAGTATTTT.

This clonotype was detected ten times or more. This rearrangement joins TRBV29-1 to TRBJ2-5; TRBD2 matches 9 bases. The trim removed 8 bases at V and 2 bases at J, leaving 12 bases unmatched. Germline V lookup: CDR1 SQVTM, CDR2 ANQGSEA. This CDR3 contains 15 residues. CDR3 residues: CSTGQRGERQETQYF. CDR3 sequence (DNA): TGCAGCACGGGCCAGCGGGGGGAACGTCAAGAGACCCAGTACTTC.

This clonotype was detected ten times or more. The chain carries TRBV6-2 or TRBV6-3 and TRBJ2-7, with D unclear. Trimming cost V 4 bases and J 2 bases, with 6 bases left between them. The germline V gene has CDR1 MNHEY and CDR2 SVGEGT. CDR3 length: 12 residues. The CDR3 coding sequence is TGTGCCAGCAGTTCGGCTGCCTACGAGCAGTACTTC. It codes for CASSSAAYEQYF.

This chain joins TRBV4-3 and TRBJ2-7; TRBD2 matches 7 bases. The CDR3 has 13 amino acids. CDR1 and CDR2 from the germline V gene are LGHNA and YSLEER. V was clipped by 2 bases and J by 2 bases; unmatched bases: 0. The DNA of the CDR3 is TGCGCCAGCAGCCAAACTAGCGCCTACGAGCAGTACTTC. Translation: CASSQTSAYEQYF.

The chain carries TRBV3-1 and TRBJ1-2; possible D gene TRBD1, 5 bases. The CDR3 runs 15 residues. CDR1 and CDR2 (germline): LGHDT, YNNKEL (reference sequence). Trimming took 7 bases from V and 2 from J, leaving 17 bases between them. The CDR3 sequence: CASTITLGENYGYTF. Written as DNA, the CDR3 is TGTGCCAGCACCATTACCCTAGGGGAAAACTATGGCTACACCTTC.

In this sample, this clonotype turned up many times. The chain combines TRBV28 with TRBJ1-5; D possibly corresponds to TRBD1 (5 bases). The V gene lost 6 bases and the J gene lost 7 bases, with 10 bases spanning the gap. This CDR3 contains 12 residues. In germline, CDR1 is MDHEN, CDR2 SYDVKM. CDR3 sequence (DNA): TGTGCCAGCAGGGCGACAGAGCAGCCCCAGCATTTT. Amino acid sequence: CASRATEQPQHF.

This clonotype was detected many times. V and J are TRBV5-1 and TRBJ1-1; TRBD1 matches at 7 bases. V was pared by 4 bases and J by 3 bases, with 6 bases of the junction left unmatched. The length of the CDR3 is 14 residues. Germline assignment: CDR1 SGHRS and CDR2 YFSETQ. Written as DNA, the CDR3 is TGCGCCAGCAGCCCAAGACAGGGAGACACTGAAGCTTTCTTT. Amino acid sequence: CASSPRQGDTEAFF.

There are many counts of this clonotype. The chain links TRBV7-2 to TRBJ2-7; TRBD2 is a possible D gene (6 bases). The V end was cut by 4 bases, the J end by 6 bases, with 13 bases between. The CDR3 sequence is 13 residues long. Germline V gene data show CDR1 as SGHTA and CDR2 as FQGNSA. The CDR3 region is CASSSLLEGEQYF. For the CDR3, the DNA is TGTGCCAGCAGCTCCCTATTGGAGGGCGAGCAGTACTTC. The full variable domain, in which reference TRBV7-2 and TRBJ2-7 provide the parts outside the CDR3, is GAGVSQSPSNKVTEKGKDVELRCDPISGHTALYWYRQSLGQGLEFLIYFQGNSAPDKSGLPSDRFSAERTGGSVSTLTIQRTQQEDSAVYLCASSSLLEGEQYFGPGTRLTVT.

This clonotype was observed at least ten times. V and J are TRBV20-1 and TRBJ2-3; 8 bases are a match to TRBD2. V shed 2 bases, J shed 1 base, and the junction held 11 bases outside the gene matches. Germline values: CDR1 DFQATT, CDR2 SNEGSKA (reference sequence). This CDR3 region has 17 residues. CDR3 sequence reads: CSARRLSGRGGTDTQYF. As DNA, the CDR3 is TGCAGTGCTAGACGATTGAGCGGGAGAGGGGGCACAGATACGCAGTATTTT.

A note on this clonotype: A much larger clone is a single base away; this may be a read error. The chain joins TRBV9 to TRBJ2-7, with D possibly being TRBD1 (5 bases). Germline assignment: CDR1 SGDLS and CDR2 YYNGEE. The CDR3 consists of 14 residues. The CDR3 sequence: CASTVATSGYEQYF. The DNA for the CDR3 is TGTGCCAGCACCGTAGCTACGTCAGGGTACGAGCAGTACTTC.

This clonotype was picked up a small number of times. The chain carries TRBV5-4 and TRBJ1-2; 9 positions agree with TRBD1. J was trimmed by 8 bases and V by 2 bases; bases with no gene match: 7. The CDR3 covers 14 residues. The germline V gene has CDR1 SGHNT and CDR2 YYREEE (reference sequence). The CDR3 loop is CASSFGQGPGGYTF. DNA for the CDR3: TGTGCCAGCAGCTTCGGACAGGGGCCAGGAGGCTACACCTTC.

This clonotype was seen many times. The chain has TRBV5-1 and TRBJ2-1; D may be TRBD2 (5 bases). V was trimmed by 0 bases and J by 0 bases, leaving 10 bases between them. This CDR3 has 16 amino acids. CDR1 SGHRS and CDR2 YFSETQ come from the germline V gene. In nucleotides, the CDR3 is TGCGCCAGCAGCTTGGTCACTCGGGGCTCCTACAATGAGCAGTTCTTC. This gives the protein CASSLVTRGSYNEQFF.

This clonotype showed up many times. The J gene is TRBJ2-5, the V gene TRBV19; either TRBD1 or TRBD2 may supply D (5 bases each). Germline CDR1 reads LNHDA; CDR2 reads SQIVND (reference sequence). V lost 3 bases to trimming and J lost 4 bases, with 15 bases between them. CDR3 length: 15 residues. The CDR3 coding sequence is TGTGCCAGTAGTATTCGGGGACCCCGGAGAGAGACCCAGTACTTC. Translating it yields CASSIRGPRRETQYF.

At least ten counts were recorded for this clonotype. DNA for the CDR3: TGTGCCAGTAATAAGAGGGAACAAGAGACCCAGTACTTC. Translated: CASNKREQETQYF. The V gene is TRBV19, the J gene TRBJ2-5; a possible D gene is TRBD2 (5 bases). CDR1 LNHDA and CDR2 SQIVND come from the germline V gene (reference sequence). CDR3 length: 13 amino acids. The V end lost 7 bases, the J end lost 2 bases, and 11 bases lay between the germline ends.

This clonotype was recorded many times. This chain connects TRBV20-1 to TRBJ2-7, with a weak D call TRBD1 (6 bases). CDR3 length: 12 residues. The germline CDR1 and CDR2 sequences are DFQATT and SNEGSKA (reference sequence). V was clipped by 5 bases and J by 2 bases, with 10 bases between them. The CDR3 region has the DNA TGCAGTGCTTCGGACAGAGCCTACGAGCAGTACTTC. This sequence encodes CSASDRAYEQYF.

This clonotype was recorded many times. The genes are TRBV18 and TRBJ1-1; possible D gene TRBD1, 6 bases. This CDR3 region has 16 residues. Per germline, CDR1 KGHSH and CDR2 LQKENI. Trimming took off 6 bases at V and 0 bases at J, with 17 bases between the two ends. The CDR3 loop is CASSFLEGQLNTEAFF. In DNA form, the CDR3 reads TGTGCCAGCTCCTTCCTAGAGGGACAACTGAACACTGAAGCTTTCTTT. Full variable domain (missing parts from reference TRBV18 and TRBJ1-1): NAGVMQNPRHLVRRRGQEARLRCSPMKGHSHVYWYRQLPEEGLKFMVYLQKENIIDESGMPKERFSAEFPKEGPSILRIQQVVRGDSAAYFCASSFLEGQLNTEAFFGQGTRLTVV.